This T cell receptor beta chain was found in a study of T cell responses to AZD1222 COVID-19 vaccine (dated by TCRdb to about 2021). About the study as a whole: TCR sequencing covered about 230 trial participants: 200 to 220 given two doses of AZD1222 and about 26 given two doses of MenACWY control vaccine. Trial participants were enrolled by age into 18-55, 56-69 and 70-plus year subgroups, with roughly 160, 29 and 62 TCR-sequenced participants respectively. Summary of the overall study and its limitations: Conclusions about previously exposed vaccinees are limited, since just five or six AZD1222 recipients were seropositive for SARS-CoV-2 at baseline. Because no day 14 peak-response samples were available, the repertoires could be characterized only after the peak T cell response. Nearly half of unique spike-specific TCRs reportedly recognized epitopes outside regions mutated in the B.1.351 and B.1.1.7 variants. The vaccine-associated CD4 TCRs covered the entire spike protein, and the dominant responses fell in regions 160-218 and 743-854. After two AZD1222 doses, both the breadth and the depth of spike-specific TCRs were significantly higher than at day 0 and than in MenACWY recipients. Participants were mostly white British, with more females than males. The authors suggested clonal diversity may have been underestimated. The 56-69-year group was small, and its depth increase did not reach significance, likely because of low power.

The time point label, as the study defines it: about 28 days (+/-7) after the second vaccine dose. Because spike-specific TCR depth and breadth did not differ between the two schedules, AZD1222 recipients who got a second dose at roughly 4 weeks were pooled with those who got a second dose at roughly 12 weeks. The vaccinee samples were drawn from two UK trials, COV001 and COV002, one of which was a single-blind randomized controlled phase 2/3 trial testing AZD1222 (ChAdOx1 nCoV-19) in healthy adults. For TCRbeta chain sequencing, PBMC samples from trial participants were taken at day 0 and at day 28 after the second dose. This clone was detected once. This receptor's antigen is unknown. The sample holds no much larger clone one base away, and base qualities are not on file. Per the germline V gene (reference sequence), MNHNY is the CDR1 and SVGAGI is the CDR2. Including the terminal cysteine and phenylalanine, the CDR3 comprises 14 residues. This entry keeps only the CDR3 DNA: 42 bases, framed from base 1. V has 2 bases trimmed and J has 2 bases trimmed; junction bases matching no gene number 1.

The CDR3 regions of human TCRbeta chains were analyzed by immunosequencing. The source study handled its data this way. Repertoire TCRs were matched against a reference library of SARS-CoV-2-specific TCRs generated with the MIRA antigen-specificity platform. Breadth meant the fraction of unique TCRs that were SARS-CoV-2-associated, whereas depth meant the fraction of total T cells that were SARS-CoV-2-associated. Each spike-specific TCR was assigned to its reactive spike region and to a CD4 or CD8 class using the MIRA data. Log10-transformed breadth and depth values were compared by one-way ANOVA with Sidak's multiple comparisons tests. The immuneACCESS repertoire file appears here via TCRdb, limited to in-frame rearrangements. These files lack a portion of the clones; in checked studies, under half of the deficit traces to unresolved V genes, and the cause of the others is not known. D and trimming were read from the DNA, whereas the V and J calls and clone size are those reported in that table. The sample table records some 130,000 clones; about 89% of these occur just once. Over 8% of the sample rests with the top ten.

Sequences were derived from peripheral blood, sampled 28 days after the second AZD1222 dose. The chain is made from TRBV6-6 and TRBJ1-1, and 8 junction bases match TRBD1. The sequence derives from an adult who received the AZD1222 COVID-19 vaccine. The DNA sequence is as follows: TGTGCCAGCAGTTACGGACAGGGCAACACTGAAGCTTTCTTT. The resulting protein is CASSYGQGNTEAFF.